This T cell receptor beta chain was recovered during a study of response to subunit inactivated influenza vaccine. Study outcomes and limitations: New T cells are recruited in small numbers by each seasonal influenza vaccination, according to the authors' suggestion.

A single record per CDR3 protein comes from TCRdb applying MiXCR to the RT-PCR reads. This sample has roughly 570,000 distinct CDR3 sequences, with 13% found just once. This CDR3 contains 13 residues. Trimming removed 5 bases at V and 7 bases at J, with 15 bases between. This clonotype was observed at least ten times. Antigen: not known. The chain uses TRBV12-3 or TRBV12-4 and TRBJ2-7, with a possible D match to TRBD1 (5 bases). This TCR came from a man in his fifties or sixties who received an inactivated influenza vaccine. The starting material was PBMCs from blood, obtained 40 to 50 days after vaccination. CDR3 nucleotides: TGTGCCAGCAGTGTGGCCGTGGGGCTGGAGCAGTACTTC. It translates to CASSVAVGLEQYF.